Each of the 27 T cell receptor beta chains below was sequenced from the same sample in a study of CXCR3-negative and CXCR3-positive naive CD8 T cells. Broader study findings: Naive cells with CXCR3 showed TRB CDR3s that were more hydrophobic than those in CXCR3-negative naive cells.

The libraries of TRB cDNA were constructed through 5' RACE using UMI labels. TCRdb derives one entry per CDR3 protein from the 5' RACE reads, leaving out DNA. This table holds fewer than 140,000 distinct CDR3 sequences. No antigen has been assigned to these receptors. Material for sequencing was naive CXCR3+ CD8+ T cells from blood. Subset noted: CD45RO-CCR7+CD27+CD95- naive CD8+ T cells expressing CXCR3 (TNR3+). Receptor source: a human donor in good health. Some clones in this sample may be carry-over from other donors' samples.

The V and J genes are TRBV5-1 and TRBJ2-4; TCRdb proposes TRBD1, but this gene call is untestable without DNA. CDR3 length: 15 amino acids. Germline V gene lookup returns CDR1 SGHRS and CDR2 YFSETQ. CDR3 amino acids: CASSLRQDPGNIQYF.

The chain links TRBV13 to TRBJ1-2. CDR3 length: 13 residues. The germline gives CDR1 PRHDT, CDR2 FYEKMQ (reference sequence). CDR3 in amino acids: CASSLEGQYGYTF.

V usage is TRBV28 and J usage is TRBJ1-5; no DNA is available, so the TRBD1 call from TCRdb remains unchecked. The CDR3 is made up of 13 amino acids. The germline V gene encodes CDR1 MDHEN and CDR2 SYDVKM. The CDR3 spells CASSLNRHQPQHF.

V usage is TRBV20-1 and J usage is TRBJ2-5; TCRdb's assignment of TRBD2 cannot be checked, as there is no DNA. The germline V gene has CDR1 DFQATT and CDR2 SNEGSKA (reference sequence). The CDR3 sequence is 16 residues long. CDR3 residues: CSASSGRDAFRETQYF.

The V call is TRBV7-9, the J call TRBJ2-7; the TRBD1 assignment by TCRdb is unverifiable without DNA. Germline V CDR1 and CDR2: SEHNR, FQNEAQ (reference sequence). The CDR3 runs 13 residues. CDR3: CASSSGGQVEQYF.

V usage is TRBV9 and J usage is TRBJ2-3; TCRdb designates TRBD1, a call that cannot be tested without DNA. CDR1 and CDR2 from the germline V gene are SGDLS and YYNGEE. The CDR3 runs to 14 residues. CDR3 sequence: CASSGRDSTDTQYF.

The chain has TRBV15 and TRBJ1-5; the D gene TCRdb calls, TRBD1, cannot be checked with no DNA. The CDR3 is made up of 13 amino acids. The V gene's germline CDR1 is LNHNV and CDR2 YYDKDF (reference sequence). CDR3 sequence reads: CATSGTAYQPQHF.

V and J are TRBV14 and TRBJ2-3. The CDR3 totals 13 residues. Germline CDR1 reads SGHDN; CDR2 reads FVKESK. The CDR3 spells CASSQDWGDTQYF.

The genes are TRBV29-1 and TRBJ1-1. This CDR3 spans 12 amino acids. Germline CDR1 reads SQVTM; CDR2 reads ANQGSEA. CDR3 sequence reads: CSAVGYSSEAFF. The full variable domain, its missing parts supplied by reference TRBV29-1 and TRBJ1-1, is SAVISQKPSRDICQRGTSLTIQCQVDSQVTMMFWYRQQPGQSLTLIATANQGSEATYESGFVIDKFPISRPNLTFSTLTVSNMSPEDSSIYLCSAVGYSSEAFFGQGTRLTVV.

The J gene is TRBJ2-4, the V gene TRBV20-1. Germline V gene sequence: CDR1 DFQATT, CDR2 SNEGSKA (reference sequence). This CDR3 comprises 15 residues. This chain's CDR3 is CSADLHKGGKNIQYF.

The chain has TRBV15 and TRBJ2-1; absent DNA, TCRdb's TRBD1 call cannot be checked. The length of the CDR3 is 15 residues. Germline V gives CDR1 LNHNV, CDR2 YYDKDF (reference sequence). CDR3 loop: CATSSSWIGGHEQFF.

V is TRBV28 and J is TRBJ2-1. The V gene's germline CDR1 is MDHEN and CDR2 SYDVKM. The CDR3 contains 14 residues. The CDR3 is CASRSQDLGFEQFF.

This rearrangement joins TRBV12-3 or TRBV12-4 to TRBJ2-5; with no DNA, the TCRdb D assignment of TRBD2 cannot be verified. The CDR3 is made up of 15 amino acids. The CDR3 here is CASTDLLATEETQYF.

This chain connects TRBV12-3 or TRBV12-4 to TRBJ2-1; TCRdb indicates TRBD1, and absent DNA this call remains unverified. This CDR3 spans 16 amino acids. CDR3 loop: CASSFRGDNQGNEQFF.

This sequence joins TRBV19 and TRBJ2-7; TCRdb's D call of TRBD2 is untestable without DNA. In germline, CDR1 is LNHDA, CDR2 SQIVND (reference sequence). This CDR3 is built from 14 residues. This chain's CDR3 is CASSPAGGSYEQYF. Together with reference TRBV19 and TRBJ2-7, the CDR3 gives the full variable domain: DGGITQSPKYLFRKEGQNVTLSCEQNLNHDAMYWYRQDPGQGLRLIYYSQIVNDFQKGDIAEGYSVSREKKESFPLTVTSAQKNPTAFYLCASSPAGGSYEQYFGPGTRLTVT.

The V call is TRBV4-3, the J call TRBJ2-7; the TCRdb call, TRBD1, lacks DNA for checking. Germline V gene lookup returns CDR1 LGHNA and CDR2 YSLEER. The CDR3 totals 14 residues. The CDR3 region is CASSPGDGAYEQYF.

This chain joins TRBV29-1 and TRBJ2-2. The germline gives CDR1 SQVTM, CDR2 ANQGSEA. The CDR3 sequence is 11 residues long. The CDR3 here is CSVVVSGELFF.

This rearrangement joins TRBV27 to TRBJ1-1. Per germline, CDR1 MNHEY and CDR2 SMNVEV (reference sequence). The CDR3 spans 16 residues. CDR3 amino acids: CASSLYLGGIDTEAFF.

This chain links TRBV6-5 with TRBJ1-6; TCRdb lists TRBD1, though no DNA is available to test this call. The CDR3 extends over 16 amino acids. Germline values: CDR1 MNHEY, CDR2 SVGAGI. CDR3: CASSNPGQGPKSPLHF.

In terms of frequency, this clonotype is medium-sized. The chain uses TRBV20-1 and TRBJ1-1. This CDR3 has 12 amino acids. The germline V gene has CDR1 DFQATT and CDR2 SNEGSKA (reference sequence). The CDR3 loop reads CSAPSGVTEAFF.

The chain carries TRBV4-1 and TRBJ2-3; TCRdb returns TRBD1, unconfirmable since there is no DNA. Per germline, CDR1 MGHRA and CDR2 YSYEKL. The CDR3 sequence is 15 residues long. The CDR3 loop is CASSQFNRGTDTQYF.

The V call is TRBV28, the J call TRBJ2-1; TCRdb picks TRBD1, but there is no DNA to check that call. The CDR3 totals 15 residues. Germline CDR1 and CDR2: MDHEN and SYDVKM. The CDR3 region is CASSLGGQGYNEQFF.

The V call is TRBV4-1, the J call TRBJ2-3; the D gene TCRdb calls, TRBD2, cannot be checked with no DNA. The CDR3 covers 16 residues. From germline, CDR1 is MGHRA and CDR2 YSYEKL. The CDR3 here is CASSHGLAEPTDTQYF.

The CDR3 here is CASSQSGGYTGELFF. The V gene is TRBV7-9, the J gene TRBJ2-2; TCRdb proposes TRBD2, but this gene call is untestable without DNA. The CDR3 totals 15 residues. The germline gives CDR1 SEHNR, CDR2 FQNEAQ (reference sequence).

V gene TRBV6-6 combines with J gene TRBJ2-7. The CDR3 loop spans 13 amino acids. Looked up from germline, CDR1 is MNHNY and CDR2 is SVGAGI (reference sequence). CDR3 loop: CASSYSITYEQYF.

The chain uses TRBV7-9 and TRBJ2-1; without DNA, the TCRdb call of TRBD1 cannot be checked. The CDR3 extends over 15 amino acids. Per the germline V gene, CDR1 is SEHNR and CDR2 is FQNEAQ (reference sequence). CDR3 region: CASSPRDNSYNEQFF. Based on the CDR3 plus reference TRBV7-9 and TRBJ2-1, the full variable domain is DTGVSQNPRHKITKRGQNVTFRCDPISEHNRLYWYRQTLGQGPEFLTYFQNEAQLEKSRLLSDRFSAERPKGSFSTLEIQRTEQGDSAMYLCASSPRDNSYNEQFFGPGTRLTVL.

This chain links TRBV19 with TRBJ1-2. This CDR3 is built from 15 residues. Looked up from germline, CDR1 is LNHDA and CDR2 is SQIVND (reference sequence). CDR3 in amino acids: CASSTTRVSNYGYTF. The variable domain in full, with the rest retrieved from reference TRBV19 and TRBJ1-2, is DGGITQSPKYLFRKEGQNVTLSCEQNLNHDAMYWYRQDPGQGLRLIYYSQIVNDFQKGDIAEGYSVSREKKESFPLTVTSAQKNPTAFYLCASSTTRVSNYGYTFGSGTRLTVV.